Included here is one TCR beta chain sequence, with context. The target of this receptor is not known. No base-level quality is on record; no much larger clone is a single base apart. The CDR1 and CDR2 encoded by the germline V gene are MDHEN and SYDVKM. Inclusive of the bounding cysteine and phenylalanine, the CDR3 is 11 residues long. The sequence is cut down to CDR3 DNA, 33 bases in frame from base 1. V drops 5 bases and J drops 8 bases, leaving 9 bases in between. The data belong to a study of T cell changes during pregnancy in multiple sclerosis (dated by TCRdb to the late 2010s). With regard to the full study: Changes in the T cell repertoire over the course of pregnancy were examined in this study in women with multiple sclerosis.

To prepare the library, the immunoSEQ multiplex PCR assay was applied. This immuneACCESS table, as held by TCRdb, lists in-frame sequences with V and J called but not all clones. Of the missing ones, under half trace to an unresolved V gene in checked studies; the others have no known cause. The sample contains about 120,000 clones, 93% of them found a single time. Of the sample, roughly 6.2% falls within the top ten clones. Sequenced material: peripheral blood, taken before pregnancy. The rearranged segments are TRBV28 and TRBJ1-1, with the D gene not clear enough to name. The origin of this receptor is a female donor with multiple sclerosis, enrolled in a pregnancy study. The sequenced DNA is TGTGCCAGCAGTCTAGACTACGAAGCTTTCTTT. This gives the protein CASSLDYEAFF. The full variable domain, completed from the reference TRBV28 and TRBJ1-1 proteins outside the CDR3, reads DVKVTQSSRYLVKRTGEKVFLECVQDMDHENMFWYRQDPGLGLRLIYFSYDVKMKEKGDIPEGYSVSREKKERFSLILESASTNQTSMYLCASSLDYEAFFGQGTRLTVV.